These T cell receptor beta chains were read from a single sample in a study of T cell responses to AZD1222 COVID-19 vaccine. Only in-frame clones appear in the TCRdb table, and some are missing; sequencing was by immunoSEQ multiplex PCR. The sample lists about 210,000 clones, about 95% occurring once. The sequencing here drew on peripheral blood, taken 28 days after the second dose of the MenACWY control vaccine. The receptor set was obtained from an adult who received the MenACWY meningococcal vaccine as a control. CDR3s include the opening cysteine and the closing phenylalanine or tryptophan. A D gene is named only where the DNA matches it firmly. Size values are once, few and many counts, or a class for expanded clones, and some rows have none.

D	V	size	J	DNA	CDR3
NA	TRBV28	NA	TRBJ2-7	TGTGCCAGCAGTTTTCCCTCCCTGGAGCAGTACTTC	CASSFPSLEQYF
TRBD1	TRBV7-3	NA	TRBJ1-2	TGTGCCAGCAGCTTAAGCGGGACAGGGCCTTATGGCTACACCTTC	CASSLSGTGPYGYTF
NA	TRBV21-1	NA	TRBJ2-7	TGTGCCAGCAGCAAAGTAAGAGGACTAGCGGGGTCGGGCTACGAGCAGTACTTC	CASSKVRGLAGSGYEQYF
NA	TRBV7-2	NA	TRBJ1-5	TGTGCCAGCAGCCAGGCGGGCAGCCACAATCAGCCCCAGCATTTT	CASSQAGSHNQPQHF
NA	TRBV6-5	NA	TRBJ2-5	TGTGCCAGCAGTTACTCGGGGGGTTTCGATGGCGAGACCCAGTACTTC	CASSYSGGFDGETQYF
TRBD2	TRBV5-1	NA	TRBJ2-7	TGCGCCAGCAGCTTGTCCCTAGCGGGAGTAGAGCAGTACTTC	CASSLSLAGVEQYF
NA	TRBV2	NA	TRBJ1-2	TGTGCCAGCAGGGCCGGCGGGGCGAACTATGGCTACACCTTC	CASRAGGANYGYTF
NA	TRBV23-1	NA	TRBJ2-7	TGCGCCAGCAGTTACGACGGGACAAGACCCTACGAGCAGTACTTC	CASSYDGTRPYEQYF
NA	TRBV20-1	NA	TRBJ1-1	TGCAGTGCTAGAGCTGGTCCTGAAGCTTTCTTT	CSARAGPEAFF
NA	TRBV11-2	NA	TRBJ2-1	TGTGCCAGCAGCTTAGATGCGGGTACCAATGAGCAGTTCTTC	CASSLDAGTNEQFF
NA	TRBV11-1	few	TRBJ2-7	TGTGCCAGCAGTTCAGGGGTTCGGGGTTCCTACGAGCAGTACTTC	CASSSGVRGSYEQYF
TRBD2	TRBV7-3	NA	TRBJ2-1	TGTGCCAGCAGCCCATCCACTAGCGGGTACTCCTACAATGAGCAGTTCTTC	CASSPSTSGYSYNEQFF
TRBD2	TRBV5-1	NA	TRBJ2-2	TGCGCCAGCAGTCCGGGACTAGCGGGGGGGCGCATCACCGGGGAGCTGTTTTTT	CASSPGLAGGRITGELFF
NA	TRBV9	NA	TRBJ2-7	TGTGCCAGCAGCGTAGGAGGGGCTATGTACGAGCAGTACTTC	CASSVGGAMYEQYF
TRBD2	TRBV5-1	once	TRBJ2-5	TGCGCCAGCACCTCAGCGGGACTGGGTCAAGAGACCCAGTACTTC	CASTSAGLGQETQYF
NA	TRBV24-1	NA	TRBJ1-2	TGTGCCACCAGTGATCCGGGACGGGCTAACTATGGCTACACCTTC	CATSDPGRANYGYTF
TRBD2	TRBV19	NA	TRBJ2-2	TGTGCCAGTAGTATCATGACGGGGGGAGCCCCCGGGGAGCTGTTTTTT	CASSIMTGGAPGELFF
NA	TRBV5-1	NA	TRBJ1-5	TGCGCCAGCAGCTTGGCCGGGACGGCGGGTCAGCCCCAGCATTTT	CASSLAGTAGQPQHF
TRBD2	TRBV11-2	NA	TRBJ2-2	TGTGCCAGCAGCTTAGGCGGGAGGGCCAGGGCCGGGGAGCTGTTTTTT	CASSLGGRARAGELFF
NA	TRBV10-3	NA	TRBJ2-2	TGTGCCATCAGTGGAGCTAGCGCCACCGGGGAGCTGTTTTTT	CAISGASATGELFF
TRBD1	TRBV30	NA	TRBJ2-5	TGTGCCTGGAGAGGGACAGACTTCCAAGAGACCCAGTACTTC	CAWRGTDFQETQYF
NA	TRBV10-3	NA	TRBJ1-4	TGTGCCATCAGTGAGAGTCGGGCGGAGGAACTGTTTTTT	CAISESRAEELFF
TRBD1	TRBV5-1	NA	TRBJ1-5	TGCGCCAGCAGCATGTCAGGGGGCGGCAATCAGCCCCAGCATTTT	CASSMSGGGNQPQHF
TRBD2	TRBV27	NA	TRBJ2-7	TGTGCCAGCAGTTTAGCGGGGGGGGGAGTCGAGCAGTACTTC	CASSLAGGGVEQYF
TRBD1	TRBV29-1	NA	TRBJ2-1	TGCAGCGTTGATACGGACAGGGCGGAGTTCTTC	CSVDTDRAEFF
NA	TRBV28	NA	TRBJ1-1	TGTGCCAGCAGTTTCATAGGGAGCGTCAACACTGAAGCTTTCTTT	CASSFIGSVNTEAFF
NA	TRBV15	once	TRBJ1-2	TGTGCCACCAGCAGAGACAGGGAATTGTATGGCTACACCTTC	CATSRDRELYGYTF
TRBD2	TRBV28	NA	TRBJ2-1	TGTGCCAGCAGTTCTGCGGGGGGGATCAATGAGCAGTTCTTC	CASSSAGGINEQFF
NA	TRBV5-4	large	TRBJ2-1	TGTGCCAGCAGCTTGGACCTCCGTACCTACAATGAGCAGTTCTTC	CASSLDLRTYNEQFF
NA	TRBV19	NA	TRBJ1-3	TGTGCCAGTAGTACCTACAGGGACTCGGGAAACACCATATATTTT	CASSTYRDSGNTIYF
NA	TRBV28	NA	TRBJ1-1	TGTGCCAGCAGTTTACCAGCCTTGGGCACTGAAGCTTTCTTT	CASSLPALGTEAFF
NA	TRBV2	NA	TRBJ1-1	TGTGCCAGCGAGACGGGCACTGAAGCTTTCTTT	CASETGTEAFF
TRBD2	TRBV30	NA	TRBJ2-2	TGTGCCATGAGCGGGGCCGGGGAGCTGTTTTTT	CAMSGAGELFF
NA	TRBV5-1	few	TRBJ2-3	TGCGCCAGCAGCTTGGAATCAGATACGCAGTATTTT	CASSLESDTQYF
NA	TRBV27	NA	TRBJ1-2	TGTGCCAGCAGTGCGGCCGCTCGGCAGGTTGCTGGCTACACCTTC	CASSAAARQVAGYTF